Below are 26 T cell receptor beta chains sequenced from a single sample in a study of OX40 agonist ivuxolimab in advanced cancers. TCRdb's table, derived via immunoSEQ multiplex PCR, lists solely in-frame clones and lacks some. The sample holds 55,000 to 85,000 clones, around nine tenths seen once. The sample consisted of CD4+ or CD8+ T cells sorted from blood, taken in a trial of the OX40 agonist ivuxolimab. The receptors derive from an adult with an advanced solid tumor such as melanoma, head and neck, liver or kidney cancer.

The chain uses TRBV7-8 and TRBJ2-1; either TRBD1 or TRBD2 may fit D (5 bases each). V dropped 4 bases and J dropped 11 bases, with 12 bases sitting between them. Germline-derived CDR1 and CDR2 are SGHVS and FQNEAQ. This CDR3 spans 12 amino acids. The CDR3 DNA is TGTGCCAGCAGCTCGTCTGGGGGACAGCAGTTCTTC. Protein product: CASSSSGGQQFF.

This clone appeared a single time. The chain employs TRBV2 and TRBJ2-1, with a tentative D call TRBD2 (6 bases). Trimming shortened V by 6 bases and J by 3 bases, and 15 bases separated the two germline ends. This CDR3 spans 15 amino acids. Germline V gene lookup returns CDR1 SNHLY and CDR2 FYNNEI. The CDR3 protein is CASRTGSKLYNEQFF. CDR3 sequence (DNA): TGTGCCAGCAGGACCGGGAGCAAACTCTACAATGAGCAGTTCTTC.

The chain uses TRBV7-9 and TRBJ2-7, with TRBD1 matching over 7 bases. The CDR3 sequence is 14 residues long. CDR1 and CDR2 (germline): SEHNR, FQNEAQ (reference sequence). V shed 7 bases, J shed 2 bases, and the junction held 8 bases outside the gene matches. The CDR3, as DNA: TGTGCCAGCACGGGGATTGGGACAGCCTACGAGCAGTACTTC. Amino acids: CASTGIGTAYEQYF.

This sequence joins TRBV5-4 and TRBJ2-3; 7 positions match TRBD1. This CDR3 comprises 15 residues. The germline V gene has CDR1 SGHNT and CDR2 YYREEE (reference sequence). Trimming took 5 bases from V and 4 from J; bases not matched to a gene: 10. CDR3 coding DNA: TGTGCCAGCAGTTTTGACAGGGCAGGGGCAGATACGCAGTATTTT. This codes for CASSFDRAGADTQYF.

This chain connects TRBV29-1 to TRBJ2-3; TRBD2 aligns across 9 bases. The V segment lost 7 bases and the J segment 0 bases; nucleotides outside the gene matches: 5. The CDR3 runs 14 residues. From germline, CDR1 is SQVTM and CDR2 ANQGSEA. CDR3 nucleotide sequence: TGCAGCGGGGATAGCGGGAGCAGCACAGATACGCAGTATTTT. Encoded protein: CSGDSGSSTDTQYF.

This chain connects TRBV4-1 to TRBJ1-2; 7 nucleotides line up with TRBD1. V shed 4 bases, J shed 4 bases, and the junction held 12 bases outside the gene matches. Germline CDR1 is MGHRA and CDR2 is YSYEKL. This CDR3 comprises 16 residues. CDR3 protein: CASSPSEGGSRYGYTF. The CDR3 DNA reads as TGCGCCAGCAGCCCATCTGAAGGGGGCAGCCGCTATGGCTACACCTTC.

The chain combines TRBV6-6 with TRBJ2-2; no reliable D call. The V end was cut by 2 bases, the J end by 8 bases, with 9 bases between. The V gene's germline CDR1 is MNHNY and CDR2 SVGAGI (reference sequence). This CDR3 is built from 13 residues. The CDR3 DNA is TGTGCCAGCAGTTACCACGGTACGGGGGAGCTGTTTTTT. This sequence encodes CASSYHGTGELFF.

A remark on this clone: The junction shows a germline mismatch at one end, possibly a read error. The chain uses TRBV7-9 and TRBJ2-7; D not resolved. This CDR3 is 15 amino acids long. The germline CDR1 and CDR2 sequences are SEHNR and FQNEAQ (reference sequence). The CDR3 loop reads CASTLIGLAPYEQYF. The CDR3 bases are TGTGCCAGCACCTTAATAGGCCTGGCCCCCTACGAGCAGTACTTC. Full variable domain (outside the CDR3, taken from reference TRBV7-9 and TRBJ2-7): DTGVSQNPRHKITKRGQNVTFRCDPISEHNRLYWYRQTLGQGPEFLTYFQNEAQLEKSRLLSDRFSAERPKGSFSTLEIQRTEQGDSAMYLCASTLIGLAPYEQYFGPGTRLTVT.

This clone was recorded once. The V gene is TRBV5-1, the J gene TRBJ1-2, with 7 bases that match TRBD1. Trimming removed 4 bases from V and 3 bases from J; junction bases left unmatched: 3. CDR1 is SGHRS, CDR2 YFSETQ, per germline. The CDR3 is 13 residues long. This chain's CDR3 is CASSLDRYYGYTF. The CDR3, as DNA: TGCGCCAGCAGCCTGGACAGGTACTATGGCTACACCTTC.

J is TRBJ2-1 and V is TRBV7-6; D is uncertain. Trimming took off 2 bases at V and 4 bases at J, with 6 bases between the two ends. Germline V gene lookup returns CDR1 SGHVS and CDR2 FNYEAQ. The CDR3 consists of 13 residues. The CDR3 region is CASSLLGYNEQFF. CDR3 nucleotides: TGTGCCAGCAGCTTATTGGGGTACAATGAGCAGTTCTTC.

Only one count was recorded for this clone. The chain employs TRBV7-8 and TRBJ2-5; 7 bases map to TRBD1. Near its end, the DNA agrees better with TRBJ2-7, so the J call may be wrong. The CDR3 extends over 14 amino acids. Per germline, CDR1 SGHVS and CDR2 FQNEAQ. The CDR3: CASSPGQVAYEQYF. In nucleotides, the CDR3 is TGTGCCAGCAGCCCCGGACAGGTAGCCTACGAGCAGTACTTC.

The chain recombines TRBV15 with TRBJ2-1, with D tentatively TRBD1 or TRBD2 (7 bases each). This CDR3 is built from 18 residues. V was trimmed by 1 base and J by 5 bases, leaving 21 bases between them. Germline-derived CDR1 and CDR2 are LNHNV and YYDKDF (reference sequence). CDR3 DNA: TGTGCCACCAGCAGAGCCCCCAGGGGGGGGGACGGCGACAATGAGCAGTTCTTC. Amino acids: CATSRAPRGGDGDNEQFF. Looking up the rest from reference TRBV15 and TRBJ2-1 gives the full variable domain: DAMVIQNPRYQVTQFGKPVTLSCSQTLNHNVMYWYQQKSSQAPKLLFHYYDKDFNNEADTPDNFQSRRPNTSFCFLDIRSPGLGDTAMYLCATSRAPRGGDGDNEQFFGPGTRLTVL.

The CDR3 coding sequence is TGTGCCAGCAACCTAATTGGGGTCAGGCTCAATGAGCAGTTCTTC. It encodes CASNLIGVRLNEQFF. The chain couples TRBV7-8 to TRBJ2-1, with D unresolved. The germline gives CDR1 SGHVS, CDR2 FQNEAQ. The CDR3 length is 15 residues. The germline V and J ends were trimmed by 7 bases and 6 bases, with 19 bases remaining between them. Looking up the rest from reference TRBV7-8 and TRBJ2-1 gives the full variable domain: GAGVSQSPRYKVAKRGQDVALRCDPISGHVSLFWYQQALGQGPEFLTYFQNEAQLDKSGLPSDRFFAERPEGSVSTLKIQRTQQEDSAVYLCASNLIGVRLNEQFFGPGTRLTVL.

The chain combines TRBV2 with TRBJ1-1; D ambiguous. Germline lookup yields CDR1 SNHLY and CDR2 FYNNEI. Trimming cost V 2 bases and J 2 bases, with 9 bases left between them. This CDR3 has 14 residues. CDR3 in amino acids: CASSETRHNTEAFF. CDR3 DNA: TGTGCCAGCAGTGAAACGAGACACAACACTGAAGCTTTCTTT.

This chain uses TRBV2 with TRBJ1-1; D gene uncertain. This CDR3 spans 13 amino acids. V was trimmed by 8 bases and J by 3 bases, leaving 13 bases between them. The germline gives CDR1 SNHLY, CDR2 FYNNEI. The CDR3 region is CASSPGPYTEAFF. CDR3 DNA sequence: TGTGCCAGCTCACCGGGCCCGTACACTGAAGCTTTCTTT.

The chain uses TRBV6-6 and TRBJ1-2; the D is unclear. The germline V gene has CDR1 MNHNY and CDR2 SVGAGI (reference sequence). The CDR3 is made up of 11 amino acids. V shed 6 bases and J shed 5 bases, with 7 bases lying between them. The CDR3 region is CASRDPYGYTF. The CDR3 DNA is TGTGCCAGCAGGGACCCTTATGGCTACACCTTC.

The V and J genes are TRBV27 and TRBJ2-6; D not resolved. From germline, CDR1 is MNHEY and CDR2 SMNVEV (reference sequence). Trimming cost V 5 bases and J 1 base, with 9 bases left between them. This CDR3 contains 15 residues. DNA for the CDR3: TGTGCCAGCAGTCGAGGTGTTTCTGGGGCCAACGTCCTGACTTTC. It yields the protein CASSRGVSGANVLTF.

In regard to this clone: This same CDR3 is encoded by further DNA sequences in the sample. The chain combines TRBV9 with TRBJ2-7; D might be TRBD2 (6 bases). The CDR3 contains 14 residues. Per germline, CDR1 SGDLS and CDR2 YYNGEE. The germline V and J ends were trimmed by 2 bases and 1 base, with 10 bases remaining between them. For the CDR3, the DNA is TGTGCCAGCAGCGTGGGCGGGGAGTCCTACGAGCAGTACTTC. Translation gives CASSVGGESYEQYF.

The genes are TRBV7-8 and TRBJ1-6, with 9 nucleotides matching TRBD1. Trimming at V came to 1 base and at J to 7 bases, leaving 11 bases not matched to a gene. Germline loops: CDR1 SGHVS, CDR2 FQNEAQ. The CDR3 consists of 18 residues. The CDR3: CASSLESMPGTGNSPLHF. The DNA for the CDR3 is TGTGCCAGCAGCTTAGAGTCTATGCCCGGGACAGGGAATTCACCCCTCCACTTT.

The chain joins TRBV4-1 to TRBJ2-7; 7 bases map to TRBD2. The length of the CDR3 is 14 residues. V shed 3 bases, J shed 0 bases, and the junction held 2 bases outside the gene matches. Germline CDR1 is MGHRA and CDR2 is YSYEKL. CDR3 coding DNA: TGCGCCAGCAGCCAGCGGGACTACTCCTACGAGCAGTACTTC. Residues: CASSQRDYSYEQYF.

Here the CDR3 reads CASSLGAEQFF. The CDR3 nucleotides read TGTGCCAGCAGCTTAGGTGCTGAGCAGTTCTTC. The rearrangement links TRBV11-2 to TRBJ2-1; no clear D. The V end lost 1 base, the J end lost 9 bases, and 4 bases lay between the germline ends. Germline-derived CDR1 and CDR2 are SGHAT and FQNNGV. This CDR3 contains 11 residues.

This chain joins TRBV4-2 and TRBJ2-1, with D perhaps assigned TRBD1 or TRBD2 (5 bases each). The ends were cut back, 1 base at V and 7 bases at J, with 11 bases in the middle. From germline, CDR1 is LGHNA and CDR2 YNFKEQ. The CDR3 sequence is 14 residues long. The DNA for the CDR3 is TGTGCCAGCAGCCAAGGGGGGTCAGGAAATGAGCAGTTCTTC. Its protein product is CASSQGGSGNEQFF.

The chain joins TRBV7-9 to TRBJ2-5; D ambiguous. V was shortened by 2 bases and J by 7 bases, with 8 bases between the two germline ends. In germline, CDR1 is SEHNR, CDR2 FQNEAQ (reference sequence). The CDR3 totals 12 residues. CDR3 in DNA: TGTGCCAGCAGCTTATCATATCTGACCCAGTACTTC. Protein: CASSLSYLTQYF.

The rearrangement uses TRBV7-9 and TRBJ1-1; 7 bases align to TRBD1. Germline V gene sequence: CDR1 SEHNR, CDR2 FQNEAQ (reference sequence). The J segment lost 0 bases and the V segment lost 5 bases, leaving 12 bases of the junction unmatched. This CDR3 comprises 17 residues. CDR3: CASSGRQGGSMNTEAFF. CDR3 in DNA: TGTGCCAGCAGCGGCCGACAGGGAGGATCTATGAACACTGAAGCTTTCTTT. The full variable domain, in which reference TRBV7-9 and TRBJ1-1 provide the parts outside the CDR3, is DTGVSQNPRHKITKRGQNVTFRCDPISEHNRLYWYRQTLGQGPEFLTYFQNEAQLEKSRLLSDRFSAERPKGSFSTLEIQRTEQGDSAMYLCASSGRQGGSMNTEAFFGQGTRLTVV.

The V gene is TRBV5-1, the J gene TRBJ2-1, with 9 nucleotides matching TRBD2. Germline V CDR1 and CDR2: SGHRS, YFSETQ. CDR3 length: 14 amino acids. With V trimmed by 4 bases and J by 5 bases, 4 bases remained unmatched. The CDR3 sequence is CASSAGGQNNEQFF. As DNA, the CDR3 is TGCGCCAGCAGCGCGGGGGGGCAAAACAATGAGCAGTTCTTC.

This rearrangement joins TRBV12-5 to TRBJ2-7, with 7 positions matching TRBD2. Looked up from germline, CDR1 is LGHNT and CDR2 is FRNRAP. V lost 5 bases and J lost 5; bases outside the gene matches: 15. The length of the CDR3 is 16 residues. This chain's CDR3 is CASGLGGSGAGDEQYF. DNA for the CDR3: TGTGCTAGTGGTCTGGGAGGCTCGGGTGCGGGGGACGAGCAGTACTTC.